This T cell receptor (beta chain) was captured by sequencing in a study of shared clonotypes between healthy human individuals. This CDR3 has 15 residues. CDR1 and CDR2 (germline): LGHNA, YSLEER. The V segment lost 1 base and the J segment 4 bases; nucleotides outside the gene matches: 3. Produced via immunoSEQ multiplex PCR; TCRdb's table is partial and in-frame only. The sample shows about 680,000 clones, around 92% of them seen only once. Naive CD8 cells were CD45RO-negative, positively selected for CCR7, excluding terminally differentiated effector memory CD45RA+ cells. The sequencing sample was made of naive CD8+ T cells sorted from blood. V and J are TRBV4-3 and TRBJ2-3; 9 bases are shared with TRBD2. This clonotype originated in a man aged 25 to 40 in good health. DNA of the CDR3: TGCGCCAGCAGCCAAGGAGTAGCGGGAGCAGATACGCAGTATTTT. Amino acid sequence: CASSQGVAGADTQYF.